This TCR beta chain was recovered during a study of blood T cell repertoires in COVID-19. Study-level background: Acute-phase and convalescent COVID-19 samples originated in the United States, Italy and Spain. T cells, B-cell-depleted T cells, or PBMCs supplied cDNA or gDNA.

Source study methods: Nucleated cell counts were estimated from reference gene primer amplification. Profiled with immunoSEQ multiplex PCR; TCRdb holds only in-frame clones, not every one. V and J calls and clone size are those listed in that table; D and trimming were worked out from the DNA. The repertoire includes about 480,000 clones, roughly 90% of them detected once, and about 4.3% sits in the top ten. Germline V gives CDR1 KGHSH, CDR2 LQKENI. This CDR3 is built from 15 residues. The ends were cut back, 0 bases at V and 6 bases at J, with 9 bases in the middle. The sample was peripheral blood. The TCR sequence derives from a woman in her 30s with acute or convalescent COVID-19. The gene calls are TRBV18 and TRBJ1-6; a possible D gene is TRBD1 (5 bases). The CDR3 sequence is CASSPPGGFNSPLHF. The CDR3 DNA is TGTGCCAGCTCACCACCGGGGGGGTTTAATTCACCCCTCCACTTT.